Sequencing of this TCR beta chain was carried out in a study of T cell responses to AZD1222 COVID-19 vaccine. Study context: Researchers grouped second doses given at about 4 or about 12 weeks into one pool.

The CDR3 runs 14 residues. The V end lost 0 bases, the J end lost 4 bases, and 9 bases lay between the germline ends. Germline CDR1 is LGHNA and CDR2 is YNFKEQ. Study-wide results and limits: At study baseline, merely five or six AZD1222 recipients were seropositive. Rises in breadth and depth of Spike-specific TCRs came after two AZD1222 doses. Scientists sampled the repertoires only once the peak T cell response had passed.

The repertoire was sequenced with immunoSEQ multiplex PCR; TCRdb's copy has only in-frame clones and lacks some. The sample yields about 140,000 clones, approximately 90% seen once. A note on this clone: Antigen unknown.

This TCR came from an adult in good health. V and J are TRBV4-2 and TRBJ1-2, with D perhaps TRBD1 (5 bases). The sequencing here drew on peripheral blood, taken on day 0 of AZD1222 vaccination. CDR3 coding DNA: TGTGCCAGCAGCCAAGATCAGACAGCCTATGGCTACACCTTC. Its translation is CASSQDQTAYGYTF.